A single sample gave rise to the 18 T cell receptor beta chains below, sequenced in a study of T cells in localized non-small cell lung cancer. Method: immunoSEQ multiplex PCR; TCRdb's copy keeps in-frame clones and lacks some. The data show some 71,000 clones, 84% seen once. The sequencing here drew on peripheral blood, taken before any cancer treatment. The receptors come from a female donor at least 60 years old with stage I lung adenocarcinoma.

The chain carries TRBV7-9 and TRBJ1-2, with D unclear. Germline CDR1 reads SEHNR; CDR2 reads FQNEAQ (reference sequence). The CDR3 consists of 12 residues. With 7 bases removed from V and 8 bases from J, the gap between germline ends came to 14 bases. As DNA, the CDR3 is TGTGCCAGCACCAACCCCATGGGGGGCTACACCTTC. Its translation is CASTNPMGGYTF.

The J gene is TRBJ1-5, the V gene TRBV7-8; D call uncertain. The V gene's germline CDR1 is SGHVS and CDR2 FQNEAQ. The V end lost 5 bases, the J end lost 4 bases, and 6 bases lay between the germline ends. This CDR3 comprises 12 residues. In DNA, the CDR3 is TGTGCCAGCAGCCCCCCAAATCAGCCCCAGCATTTT. Its translation is CASSPPNQPQHF.

The gene calls are TRBV4-1 and TRBJ2-7; 9 bases are shared with TRBD1. CDR3 length: 14 residues. The V gene's germline CDR1 is MGHRA and CDR2 YSYEKL. V gave up 4 bases and J gave up 3 bases; unmatched junction bases: 4. This chain's CDR3 is CASSRRDRDYEQYF. The CDR3 DNA sequence: TGCGCCAGCAGCCGCCGGGACAGGGACTACGAGCAGTACTTC.

The J gene is TRBJ1-2, the V gene TRBV5-1; D gene uncertain. CDR1 and CDR2 (germline): SGHRS, YFSETQ. V shed 6 bases and J shed 3 bases, with 12 bases lying between them. The CDR3 length is 13 residues. CDR3 sequence reads: CASTNSGDYGYTF. The CDR3 DNA is TGCGCCAGCACCAATTCAGGCGACTATGGCTACACCTTC.

This chain links TRBV25-1 with TRBJ2-1; 8 bases are shared with TRBD2. The CDR3 totals 17 residues. Germline V gene sequence: CDR1 MGHDK, CDR2 SYGVNS. The V and J ends lost 0 bases and 2 bases, in that order; junction bases with no gene match: 6. The CDR3 DNA is TGTGCCAGCAGTGAATATTTAAGTAGCGGGGCCTACAATGAGCAGTTCTTC. Encoded protein: CASSEYLSSGAYNEQFF.

This chain uses TRBV6-1 with TRBJ2-4, with 7 nucleotides matching TRBD2. CDR3 length: 13 amino acids. Per germline, CDR1 MNHNS and CDR2 SASEGT. Trimming removed 4 bases from V and 8 bases from J; junction bases left unmatched: 5. The DNA of the CDR3 is TGTGCCAGCAGTGGAATCCGGGGGGACATTCAGTACTTC. This gives the protein CASSGIRGDIQYF.

The rearrangement uses TRBV19 and TRBJ1-1; tentative D call: TRBD1 (5 bases). Trimming removed 4 bases from V and 5 bases from J, with 11 bases in between. The CDR3 is made up of 13 amino acids. Germline loops: CDR1 LNHDA, CDR2 SQIVND (reference sequence). The CDR3, as DNA: TGTGCCAGTAGTAGATCCAGGGCGACTGAAGCTTTCTTT. Amino acids: CASSRSRATEAFF. The full variable domain, with the rest looked up from reference TRBV19 and TRBJ1-1, is DGGITQSPKYLFRKEGQNVTLSCEQNLNHDAMYWYRQDPGQGLRLIYYSQIVNDFQKGDIAEGYSVSREKKESFPLTVTSAQKNPTAFYLCASSRSRATEAFFGQGTRLTVV.

The chain is built from TRBV4-1 and TRBJ1-5, with unresolved D. Germline CDR1 and CDR2: MGHRA and YSYEKL. Trimming shortened V by 0 bases and J by 6 bases, and 6 bases separated the two germline ends. The CDR3 totals 13 residues. Here the CDR3 reads CASSQDSGQPQHF. CDR3 nucleotide sequence: TGCGCCAGCAGCCAAGATTCGGGTCAGCCCCAGCATTTT.

The chain joins TRBV2 to TRBJ2-2, with D hard to call. This CDR3 comprises 14 residues. The V gene lost 7 bases and the J gene lost 4 bases, with 13 bases spanning the gap. Germline V gene lookup returns CDR1 SNHLY and CDR2 FYNNEI. The CDR3 here is CASTTRPSTGELFF. In DNA, the CDR3 is TGTGCCAGCACCACGCGACCGAGCACCGGGGAGCTGTTTTTT.

The gene calls are TRBV27 and TRBJ2-3, with TRBD2 matching 7 bases. In germline, CDR1 is MNHEY, CDR2 SMNVEV (reference sequence). The CDR3 runs 13 residues. Trimming cost V 10 bases and J 1 base; bases outside gene matches: 5. CDR3 sequence: CATSRGGTDTQYF. DNA of the CDR3: TGTGCCACCTCACGGGGGGGCACAGATACGCAGTATTTT.

A single count supports this clone. This chain links TRBV4-1 with TRBJ2-4; D is unclear. There are 13 residues in the CDR3. V shed 0 bases and J shed 11 bases, with 11 bases lying between them. Germline CDR1 MGHRA, CDR2 YSYEKL. CDR3 protein: CASSQEMSLFQYF. CDR3 nucleotides: TGCGCCAGCAGCCAAGAGATGAGCCTTTTTCAGTACTTC.

This clone has only one observation. The chain is built from TRBV5-4 and TRBJ2-5; 11 nucleotides match TRBD2. Germline CDR1 and CDR2: SGHNT and YYREEE (reference sequence). The ends lost 2 bases at V and 2 bases at J; junction bases unmatched: 11. The CDR3 runs 18 residues. The DNA of the CDR3 is TGTGCCAGCAGCTTACCTACTTTTGGACTAGCGGGTCAAGAGACCCAGTACTTC. It specifies CASSLPTFGLAGQETQYF.

This chain links TRBV2 with TRBJ2-1; 10 bases line up with TRBD2. This CDR3 region has 16 residues. Germline loops: CDR1 SNHLY, CDR2 FYNNEI. J was trimmed by 2 bases and V by 6 bases; bases with no gene match: 7. CDR3: CASRLLAGGTYNEQFF. The CDR3 DNA is TGTGCCAGCAGGCTCTTAGCGGGGGGAACCTACAATGAGCAGTTCTTC.

The chain carries TRBV6-5 and TRBJ2-7, with 11 bases that match TRBD1. The J segment lost 3 bases and the V segment lost 4 bases, leaving 5 bases of the junction unmatched. The CDR3 consists of 15 residues. Germline V lookup: CDR1 MNHEY, CDR2 SVGAGI. The CDR3 DNA reads as TGTGCCAGCAGTTCTAGGGACAGGGGGTACTACGAGCAGTACTTC. Encoded protein: CASSSRDRGYYEQYF.

The gene calls are TRBV29-1 and TRBJ2-3, with 7 bases that match TRBD1. CDR1 is SQVTM and CDR2 is ANQGSEA in the germline V gene. V lost 7 bases to trimming and J lost 2 bases; unmatched junction nucleotides: 9. The CDR3 loop spans 14 amino acids. CDR3 in DNA: TGCAGCGCCTCGACAGGGACAAACACAGATACGCAGTATTTT. As protein: CSASTGTNTDTQYF.

V usage is TRBV27 and J usage is TRBJ2-2; TRBD1 agrees at 11 bases. Trimming took 6 bases from V and 5 from J; bases not matched to a gene: 2. The CDR3 has 14 amino acids. From germline, CDR1 is MNHEY and CDR2 SMNVEV (reference sequence). CDR3 bases: TGTGCCAGCAGCCGGGACAGGGGGACCGGGGAGCTGTTTTTT. Translated: CASSRDRGTGELFF.

This clone was seen only once. The chain has TRBV18 and TRBJ2-3, with TRBD2 matching over 9 bases. In germline, CDR1 is KGHSH, CDR2 LQKENI. Losses at the gene ends were 8 bases for V and 6 bases for J; bases not matched to a gene: 12. CDR3 length: 15 residues. CDR3: CASQKLAGLTDTQYF. The DNA for the CDR3 is TGTGCCAGCCAAAAACTAGCGGGCTTAACGGATACGCAGTATTTT.

The rearrangement links TRBV18 to TRBJ2-3; the match to TRBD1 covers 7 bases. The germline V gene has CDR1 KGHSH and CDR2 LQKENI. Trimming took 5 bases from V and 4 from J; bases not matched to a gene: 6. The CDR3 consists of 14 residues. The CDR3 loop reads CASSGQVGADTQYF. For the CDR3, the DNA is TGTGCCAGCTCAGGACAGGTGGGGGCAGATACGCAGTATTTT.